This T cell receptor beta chain was sequenced in a study of T cell responses to AZD1222 COVID-19 vaccine. Background on the study: Some second doses came at about 4 weeks and others at about 12 weeks; these were pooled.

Assay: immunoSEQ multiplex PCR; the TCRdb copy retains only in-frame clones and omits some. Of about 140,000 clones listed, about 89% are singletons. Study observations and caveats: Across spike, vaccine-associated CD4 TCRs were found, dominant at 160-218 and 743-854. After two AZD1222 doses, spike-specific TCR breadth and depth rose versus day 0. Clonal diversity was possibly underestimated; the donors were predominantly white British and more often female.

The sample holds a few counts of this clone. Its antigen is still unknown. Other nucleotide sequences in the sample specify the same CDR3. Sequencing was performed on peripheral blood, taken on day 0 of AZD1222 vaccination. The clonotype originates from an adult in good health.

The CDR3 loop is CASSQQNYGYTF. CDR3 coding DNA: TGTGCCAGCAGCCAACAGAATTATGGCTACACCTTC. This chain connects TRBV14 to TRBJ1-2; D unclear. V lost 2 bases and J lost 5, with 6 bases in between. Germline values: CDR1 SGHDN, CDR2 FVKESK. The CDR3 is 12 amino acids.